This T cell receptor beta chain was obtained from a study of T cell responses to AZD1222 COVID-19 vaccine. The repertoire was sequenced with immunoSEQ multiplex PCR; TCRdb's copy has only in-frame clones and lacks some. Among roughly 120,000 clones, around 89% were seen once, and the ten largest hold about 7.1%. The CDR3 is made up of 14 amino acids. Germline V gives CDR1 SGHNT, CDR2 YYREEE (reference sequence). V shed 4 bases, J shed 4 bases, and the junction held 5 bases outside the gene matches. Sample: peripheral blood, taken 28 days after the second AZD1222 dose. V usage is TRBV5-4 and J usage is TRBJ2-7, with 10 bases identical to TRBD1. The receptor was derived from an adult who received the AZD1222 COVID-19 vaccine. As DNA, the CDR3 is TGTGCCAGCAGCATCCGGGACAGGGGTTACGAGCAGTACTTC. Its translation is CASSIRDRGYEQYF.